This T cell receptor (beta chain) was recorded in a study of blood T cells in healthy people across ages. The V gene lost 5 bases and the J gene lost 3 bases, with 19 bases spanning the gap. The CDR3 covers 16 residues. Germline-derived CDR1 and CDR2 are PRHDT and FYEKMQ (reference sequence). A sample-barcoded 5' primer and a J-beta primer mix were used in a second PCR of about 7 to 12 cycles. TCRdb re-analysed the 5' RACE reads in MiXCR, keeping a single row per CDR3 protein. The data show more than 800,000 distinct CDR3 sequences, under 55% seen once. The sequence came from a woman aged 55-69 years in good health. The rearrangement uses TRBV13 and TRBJ1-2, with D tentatively TRBD1 (5 bases). The sample was blood. CDR3 loop: CASSPNPVRDYYGYTF. CDR3 sequence (DNA): TGTGCCAGCAGCCCGAATCCTGTGCGGGACTACTATGGCTACACCTTC.